This TCR beta chain was profiled in a study of blood T cell repertoires in COVID-19. About the study: Both acute and convalescent COVID-19 samples were obtained from the United States, Italy and Spain. The analysed material was cDNA or gDNA that came from T cells, B-cell-depleted T cells, or PBMCs.

Germline values: CDR1 SEHNR, CDR2 FQNEAQ (reference sequence). The CDR3 covers 15 residues. V dropped 3 bases and J dropped 0; count of bases not matched to a gene: 1. Sequencing used immunoSEQ multiplex PCR; TCRdb keeps in-frame clones, though not all of them. The table shows 150,000 to 200,000 clones, with 87% occurring only once. The specimen sequenced was peripheral blood. The V call is TRBV7-9, the J call TRBJ2-7, with 11 bases lining up with TRBD2. This sequence was found in a human donor in a cohort sampled during active COVID-19. The CDR3 region has the DNA TGTGCCAGCAGCTTGGGGACTAGCGGCTCCTACGAGCAGTACTTC. It is translated as CASSLGTSGSYEQYF. Combining the CDR3 with reference TRBV7-9 and TRBJ2-7 gives the whole variable domain DTGVSQNPRHKITKRGQNVTFRCDPISEHNRLYWYRQTLGQGPEFLTYFQNEAQLEKSRLLSDRFSAERPKGSFSTLEIQRTEQGDSAMYLCASSLGTSGSYEQYFGPGTRLTVT.